This is a list of T cell receptor beta chains from one sample in a study of blood T cell repertoires in COVID-19. Some clones are missing from TCRdb's copy, which holds only in-frame ones; the method was immunoSEQ multiplex PCR. The repertoire consists of under 200,000 clones, with 79% occurring once and the leading ten covering roughly 5.6%. Sequencing used peripheral blood. These receptors were taken from a woman aged 40 to 49 with COVID-19, enrolled during active disease. Both conserved end residues are part of each CDR3. D genes are given only for firm matches. Only some rows state a clone size, as once, few, many or a class for expanded clones.

size	D	V	J	DNA	CDR3
NA	NA	TRBV5-4	TRBJ2-6	TGTGCCAGCAGCTTGGGGGCAGGACTCAGCTCTGGGGCCAACGTCCTGACTTTC	CASSLGAGLSSGANVLTF
NA	NA	TRBV5-1	TRBJ2-4	TGCGCCAGCAGCTTGAGCGGAGCCAAAAACATTCAGTACTTC	CASSLSGAKNIQYF
NA	TRBD1	TRBV6-5	TRBJ1-2	TGTGCCAGCGCTTATCAGGGGGCTAGAGGCTACACCTTC	CASAYQGARGYTF
NA	NA	TRBV5-4	TRBJ1-2	TGTGCCAGCAGCACCGGACTGGGCGATGGCTACACCTTC	CASSTGLGDGYTF
NA	NA	TRBV14	TRBJ1-1	TGTGCCAGCAGCCAGCAACCTCCAAGAGGAGCTTTCTTT	CASSQQPPRGAFF
few	NA	TRBV2	TRBJ2-2	TGTGCCAGCAGTTCCAACAGGTTCGGGGAGCTGTTTTTT	CASSSNRFGELFF
NA	TRBD2	TRBV11-2	TRBJ2-4	TGTGCCAGCAGCTCAACTAGCGGAAACATTCAGTACTTC	CASSSTSGNIQYF
once	TRBD2	TRBV15	TRBJ2-3	TGTGCCACCAGCAGAAGGACTAGCGGCACAGATACGCAGTATTTT	CATSRRTSGTDTQYF
NA	TRBD1	TRBV29-1	TRBJ1-2	TGCAGCGTTGGACAGGGGGGAGGGTACTATGGCTACACCTTC	CSVGQGGGYYGYTF
NA	TRBD2	TRBV29-1	TRBJ2-1	TGCAGCGTTGAAGAGGGACTAGAAGATGGTCGTGAGCAGTTCTTC	CSVEEGLEDGREQFF
NA	NA	TRBV7-6	TRBJ1-2	TGTGCCAGCAGCTCCAGGGGATATGGCTACACCTTC	CASSSRGYGYTF
once	TRBD1	TRBV18	TRBJ1-2	TGTGCCAGCTCACCATCGGAGAGGGGGCGCGGCTACACCTTC	CASSPSERGRGYTF
NA	NA	TRBV20-1	TRBJ1-4	TGCAGTGCTAGTGGCTCGGCTAATGAAAAACTGTTTTTT	CSASGSANEKLFF
NA	TRBD1	TRBV2	TRBJ1-6	TGTGCCAGCAGCCAACTGGGACAGCTTTATAATTCACCCCTCCACTTT	CASSQLGQLYNSPLHF
NA	NA	TRBV7-2	TRBJ2-7	TGTGCCAGCAGCTTAGGGTCCAGGGTGGGGCATCCGGAGCAGTACTTC	CASSLGSRVGHPEQYF
NA	NA	TRBV27	TRBJ1-2	TGTGCCAGCAGTCCAACCCAGTACCGGGACACGACCTTC	CASSPTQYRDTTF
NA	NA	TRBV5-1	TRBJ1-5	TGCGCCAGCAGTGTCGAGGGAGAAGGCCAGCCCCAGCATTTT	CASSVEGEGQPQHF
once	TRBD2	TRBV20-1	TRBJ2-3	TGCAGTGCTAGTGGGCTAGCGGGGAGGAATTTT	CSASGLAGRNF
NA	NA	TRBV28	TRBJ1-2	TGTGCCAGCACCACCCGGAGAGGGCTTGTTAGTGGCTACACCTTC	CASTTRRGLVSGYTF
few	TRBD1	TRBV5-1	TRBJ2-7	TGCGCCAGCAAGGGGGCCGGGACGGGAACTAACGAGCAGTACTTC	CASKGAGTGTNEQYF
few	NA	TRBV10-1	TRBJ2-2	TGCGCCAGCAGCGCCTTGCAACAGGGACAAACCGGGGAGCTGTTTTTT	CASSALQQGQTGELFF
NA	TRBD1	TRBV4-1	TRBJ2-7	TGCGCCAGCAGTCACGCCGGGACAGGCGACTACGAGCAGTACTTC	CASSHAGTGDYEQYF
NA	TRBD1	TRBV30	TRBJ1-2	TGTGCCTGGAGTCGGGACAGCCACTATGGCTACACCTTC	CAWSRDSHYGYTF
once	NA	TRBV19	TRBJ2-4	TGTGCCAGTAGTAAGGGATCAGCCGGGGGCAGGGGGATAGCCAAAAACATTCAGTACTTC	CASSKGSAGGRGIAKNIQYF
NA	TRBD2	TRBV6-8	TRBJ2-1	TGTGCCAGCGTAGCGGGAGGGGAGGAGCAGTTCTTC	CASVAGGEEQFF
NA	TRBD2	TRBV7-2	TRBJ2-3	TGTGCCAGCAGCTTCGGCGGGAGATTTGATACGCAGTATTTT	CASSFGGRFDTQYF
NA	TRBD2	TRBV18	TRBJ2-3	TGTGCCAGCTCACCACCCTCTAGCGGGAGGGCCGGGCGAGATACGCAGTATTTT	CASSPPSSGRAGRDTQYF
NA	NA	TRBV30	TRBJ2-4	TGTGCCTGGAATTCGGGGGGCCAGGACAAAAACATTCAGTACTTC	CAWNSGGQDKNIQYF
once	NA	TRBV3-1/TRBV3-2	TRBJ1-2	TGTGCCAGCAGCCCTGACACCTACTATGGCTACACCTTC	CASSPDTYYGYTF
NA	NA	TRBV5-1	TRBJ2-4	TGCGCCAGCAGCTTAGAGGGACACCAAAACATTCAGTACTTC	CASSLEGHQNIQYF
NA	NA	TRBV29-1	TRBJ1-5	TGCAGCGTTGTGATCCCTGGGGGGAATCAGCCCCAGCATTTT	CSVVIPGGNQPQHF
NA	TRBD1	TRBV5-4	TRBJ2-5	TGTGCCAGCAGACAACAGGGGCAAGAGACCCAGTACTTC	CASRQQGQETQYF
NA	TRBD1	TRBV6-6	TRBJ1-5	TGTGCCAGCAGTTTTCGGACAGGGGGTAATCAGCCCCAGCATTTT	CASSFRTGGNQPQHF
once	TRBD2	TRBV4-1	TRBJ2-3	TGCGCCAGCAGCCAAAGACTAGCGGGGTTTTCAGATACGCAGTATTTT	CASSQRLAGFSDTQYF
NA	NA	TRBV27	TRBJ2-1	TGTGCCAGCAGTTTATCGCTGAGCTCCTACAATGAGCAGTTCTTC	CASSLSLSSYNEQFF
NA	NA	TRBV11-2	TRBJ2-7	TGTGCCAGCAGTATTTACAGGGCCGAGCAGTACTTC	CASSIYRAEQYF
NA	TRBD2	TRBV9	TRBJ2-3	TGTGCCAGCAGCGTAGGCACTAGCGGGGGGGAAGCAGCGTATTTT	CASSVGTSGGEAAYF
NA	NA	TRBV24-1	TRBJ1-2	TGTGCCACCAAGGACAGTTCCGGTGGCTACACCTTC	CATKDSSGGYTF
NA	NA	TRBV29-1	TRBJ1-1	TGCAGCGTTGAAACGGGGGGCGGTACGGGCACTGAAGCTTTCTTT	CSVETGGGTGTEAFF
few	NA	TRBV4-1	TRBJ1-5	TGCGCCAGCAGCCAAGATCAAGGCAGGCCCCTTACCGGGGGCAATCAGCCCCAGCATTTT	CASSQDQGRPLTGGNQPQHF
NA	TRBD1	TRBV2	TRBJ2-7	TGTGCCAGCAGATTGACAGGGACCGAGCAGTACTTC	CASRLTGTEQYF
NA	NA	TRBV5-1	TRBJ1-2	TGCGCCAGCAGCTTGGGACAGGTGAATGGCTACACCTTC	CASSLGQVNGYTF
few	NA	TRBV6-5	TRBJ2-7	TGTGCCAGCAGTTATACGGGGATCGCCTCCTACGAGCAGTACTTC	CASSYTGIASYEQYF
NA	NA	TRBV7-9	TRBJ1-6	TGTGCCAGCAGCTTAAATCCCAGGGACTCCTATAATTCACCCCTCCACTTT	CASSLNPRDSYNSPLHF
NA	TRBD1	TRBV18	TRBJ1-6	TGTGCCAGCTCCCAGCGACAGGGAGAGGCTTCACCCCTCCACTTT	CASSQRQGEASPLHF
NA	TRBD2	TRBV5-4	TRBJ2-1	TGTGCCAGCAAAACTAGCGGGGGGGCCGGGAATGAGCAGTTCTTC	CASKTSGGAGNEQFF
NA	NA	TRBV20-1	TRBJ2-7	TGCAGTGCTAGTTGGACAACCTCCTCCTACGAGCAGTACTTC	CSASWTTSSYEQYF
NA	NA	TRBV6-4	TRBJ1-2	TGTGCCAGCAGTGACTCGATTCTTCACGGAGGAGGCTACACCTTC	CASSDSILHGGGYTF
NA	NA	TRBV14	TRBJ1-2	TGTGCCAGCAGCCAAGCAGGGCCCTATGGCTACACCTTC	CASSQAGPYGYTF
NA	NA	TRBV25-1	TRBJ2-7	TGTGCCAGCAGTCGACAGGTGGGGGCTACCACAACCTACGAGCAGTACTTC	CASSRQVGATTTYEQYF
NA	NA	TRBV3-1/TRBV3-2	TRBJ1-6	TGTGCCAGCAGCCGAACTAGGTCACCCCTCCACTTT	CASSRTRSPLHF
few	NA	TRBV7-9	TRBJ1-6	TGTGCCAGCTCGGAGACCCGAAGGGGGATCCACTTT	CASSETRRGIHF
few	NA	TRBV7-3	TRBJ2-2	TGTGCCAGCAGCTCTACTAGGGAGAACACCGGGGAGCTGTTTTTT	CASSSTRENTGELFF
NA	NA	TRBV12-5	TRBJ2-7	TGTGCTAGTTCGCAGGGGACCTACGAGCAGTACTTC	CASSQGTYEQYF